Listed below are T cell receptor beta chains from one sample, sequenced in a study of shared clonotypes between healthy human individuals. Assay used: immunoSEQ multiplex PCR; TCRdb lists only in-frame clones, some missing. The sample consists of over a million clones, around 74% of them appearing once. Sequenced sample: memory CD4+ T cells sorted from blood. These receptors came from a man younger than 35 in good health. Both conserved end residues are part of each CDR3. The D gene is left open where the match is weak. Clone size is stated in some rows and not others, as once, few, many or a class when expanded.

length	size	J	V	D	CDR3
14	NA	TRBJ2-7	TRBV11-1	NA	CASSRETGSYEQYF
16	NA	TRBJ1-6	TRBV2	NA	CASTREGTGGNSPLHF
14	NA	TRBJ1-1	TRBV9	NA	CASSVVGVNTEAFF
15	NA	TRBJ2-3	TRBV19	TRBD1	CASSSAGGLTDTQYF
13	NA	TRBJ1-3	TRBV10-3	NA	CAISDTSGNTIYF
15	NA	TRBJ1-1	TRBV5-1	NA	CASSLGEAGLTEAFF
15	NA	TRBJ2-7	TRBV7-2	NA	CASSFRGALSYEQYF
15	NA	TRBJ2-7	TRBV6-6	NA	CASSYSQTGTYEQYF
15	NA	TRBJ2-3	TRBV25-1	NA	CASSDPGTPIDTQYF
13	NA	TRBJ1-5	TRBV4-1	NA	CASSQDFNQPQHF
17	NA	TRBJ2-3	TRBV7-2	NA	CASSLAQIGASTDTQYF
13	NA	TRBJ1-2	TRBV18	NA	CASSPLGTDGYTF
18	NA	TRBJ2-1	TRBV7-2	TRBD2	CASSLGLAVWGAYNEQFF
14	NA	TRBJ1-4	TRBV9	NA	CASSPRATNEKLFF
12	NA	TRBJ1-2	TRBV2	NA	CASIKDLYGYTF
15	once	TRBJ2-7	TRBV5-4	TRBD2	CASSELAGGLYEQYF
15	NA	TRBJ1-5	TRBV7-8	NA	CASSLAQGGRQPQHF
14	NA	TRBJ2-1	TRBV10-2	NA	CASRTAGPFDEQFF
18	NA	TRBJ2-7	TRBV11-2	TRBD2	CASSPGLAGGPRRHEQYF
14	NA	TRBJ1-5	TRBV2	NA	CASSGQYSNQPQHF
13	NA	TRBJ1-1	TRBV5-1	NA	CASSLNENTEAFF
14	NA	TRBJ2-3	TRBV5-8	NA	CASRWVAAPDTQYF
14	NA	TRBJ2-5	TRBV30	NA	CAWSTGGNQETQYF
14	many	TRBJ2-1	TRBV6-5	TRBD1	CASSRDRVNNEQFF
14	NA	TRBJ1-1	TRBV7-9	NA	CASSLGGSNTEAFF
16	NA	TRBJ1-2	TRBV7-2	NA	CASSSRRDHGTYGYTF
13	NA	TRBJ2-7	TRBV7-6	NA	CASSLGLKNEQYF
14	NA	TRBJ2-6	TRBV6-1	NA	CASRGHSGANVLTF